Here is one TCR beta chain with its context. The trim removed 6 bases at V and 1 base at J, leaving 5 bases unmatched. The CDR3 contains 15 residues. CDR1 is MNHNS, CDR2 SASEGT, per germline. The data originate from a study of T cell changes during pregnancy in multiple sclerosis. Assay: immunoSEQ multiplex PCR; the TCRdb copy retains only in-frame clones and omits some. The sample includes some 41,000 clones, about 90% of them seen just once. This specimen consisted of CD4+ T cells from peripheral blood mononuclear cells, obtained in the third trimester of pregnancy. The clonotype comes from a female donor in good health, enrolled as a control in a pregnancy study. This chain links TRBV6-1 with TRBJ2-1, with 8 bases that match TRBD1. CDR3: CASRLDRGSYNEQFF. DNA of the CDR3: TGTGCCAGCAGGCTTGACAGGGGTTCCTACAATGAGCAGTTCTTC.